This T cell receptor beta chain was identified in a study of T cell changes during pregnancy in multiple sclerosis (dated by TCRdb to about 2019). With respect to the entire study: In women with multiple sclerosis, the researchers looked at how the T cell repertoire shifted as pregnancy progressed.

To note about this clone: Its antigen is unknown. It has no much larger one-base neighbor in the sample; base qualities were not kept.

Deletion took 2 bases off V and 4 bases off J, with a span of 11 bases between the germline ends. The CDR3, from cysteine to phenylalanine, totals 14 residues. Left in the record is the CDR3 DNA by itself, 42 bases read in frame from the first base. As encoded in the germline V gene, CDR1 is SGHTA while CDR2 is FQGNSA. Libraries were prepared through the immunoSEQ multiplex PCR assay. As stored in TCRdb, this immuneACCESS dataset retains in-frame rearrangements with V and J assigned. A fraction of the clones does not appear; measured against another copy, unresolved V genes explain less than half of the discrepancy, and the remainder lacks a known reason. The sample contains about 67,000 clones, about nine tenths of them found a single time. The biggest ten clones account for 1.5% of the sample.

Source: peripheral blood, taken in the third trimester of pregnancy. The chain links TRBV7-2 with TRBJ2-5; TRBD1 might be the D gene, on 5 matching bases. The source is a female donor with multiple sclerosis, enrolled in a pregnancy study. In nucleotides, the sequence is TGTGCCAGCAGCTTAAGGGCAGGGCCAGAGACCCAGTACTTC. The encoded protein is CASSLRAGPETQYF.